By share of the sample, the clone carrying this T cell receptor (beta chain) is medium-sized. Its antigen is unknown. The CDR3 runs to 13 residues. Trimming left V 5 bases short and J 5 bases short, with 12 bases between. Rearranged V-D-J TRB sequences were amplified with a mixed TRB-A/B primer pool. TCRdb used MiXCR to reprocess the multiplex PCR reads, holding one entry per CDR3 protein. The sample consists of some 610 distinct CDR3 sequences, roughly 25% of them appearing once. The template was genomic DNA from peripheral blood, not RNA. These data are taken from a study of T cell repertoires in aging, cancer and after chemotherapy. General study results and limits: In each cancer cohort, median generation probability increased across chemotherapy, suggesting thymic output rebounded. The repertoire data cannot show anything about immunological memory following chemotherapy.

Specimen: blood. This receptor was obtained from a human donor with a solid tumor. The rearrangement joins TRBV12-3 or TRBV12-4 to TRBJ2-5; perhaps TRBD2 as D (6 bases). Written as DNA, the CDR3 is TGTGCCAGCAGTCCGACTAGGTGGGAGACCCAGTACTTC. Encoded protein: CASSPTRWETQYF.